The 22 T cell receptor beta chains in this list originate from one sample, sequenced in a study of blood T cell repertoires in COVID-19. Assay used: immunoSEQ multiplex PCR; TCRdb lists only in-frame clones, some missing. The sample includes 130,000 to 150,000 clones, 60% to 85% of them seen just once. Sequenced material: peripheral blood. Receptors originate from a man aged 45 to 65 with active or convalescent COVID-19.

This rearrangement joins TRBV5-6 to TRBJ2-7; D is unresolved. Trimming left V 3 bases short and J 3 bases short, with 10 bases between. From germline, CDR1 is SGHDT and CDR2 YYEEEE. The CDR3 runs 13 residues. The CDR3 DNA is TGTGCCAGCAGCTACACAGAACTCTACGAGCAGTACTTC. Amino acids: CASSYTELYEQYF. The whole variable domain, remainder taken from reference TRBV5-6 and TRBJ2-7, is DAGVTQSPTHLIKTRGQQVTLRCSPKSGHDTVSWYQQALGQGPQFIFQYYEEEERQRGNFPDRFSGHQFPNYSSELNVNALLLGDSALYLCASSYTELYEQYFGPGTRLTVT.

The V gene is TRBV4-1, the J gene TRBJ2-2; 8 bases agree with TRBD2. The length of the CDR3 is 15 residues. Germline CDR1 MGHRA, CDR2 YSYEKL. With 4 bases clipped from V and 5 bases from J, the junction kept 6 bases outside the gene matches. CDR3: CASSPGLVSTGELFF. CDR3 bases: TGCGCCAGCAGCCCGGGACTAGTTAGTACCGGGGAGCTGTTTTTT.

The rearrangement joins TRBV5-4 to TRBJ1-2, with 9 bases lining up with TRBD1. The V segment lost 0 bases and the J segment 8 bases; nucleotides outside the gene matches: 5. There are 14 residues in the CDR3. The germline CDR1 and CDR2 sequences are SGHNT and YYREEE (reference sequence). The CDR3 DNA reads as TGTGCCAGCAGCTTGGGACAGGGGGTAAAGGGCTACACCTTC. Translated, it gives CASSLGQGVKGYTF.

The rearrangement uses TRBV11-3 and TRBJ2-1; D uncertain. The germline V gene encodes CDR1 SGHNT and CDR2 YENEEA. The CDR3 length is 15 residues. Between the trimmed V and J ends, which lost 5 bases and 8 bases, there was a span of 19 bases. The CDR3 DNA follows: TGTGCCAGCAGCCCCTGGCCCACCGGAGCCCATGAGCAGTTCTTC. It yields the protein CASSPWPTGAHEQFF. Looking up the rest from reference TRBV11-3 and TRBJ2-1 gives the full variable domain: EAGVVQSPRYKIIEKKQPVAFWCNPISGHNTLYWYLQNLGQGPELLIRYENEEAVDDSQLPKDRFSAERLKGVDSTLKIQPAELGDSAVYLCASSPWPTGAHEQFFGPGTRLTVL.

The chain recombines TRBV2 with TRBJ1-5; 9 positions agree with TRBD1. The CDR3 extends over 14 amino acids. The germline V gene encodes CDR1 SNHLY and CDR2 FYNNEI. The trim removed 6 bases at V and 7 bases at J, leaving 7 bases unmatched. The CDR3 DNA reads TGTGCCAGCAGCCGGACAGGGGTCATACAGCCCCAGCATTTT. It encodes CASSRTGVIQPQHF. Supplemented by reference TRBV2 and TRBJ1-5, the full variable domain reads EPEVTQTPSHQVTQMGQEVILRCVPISNHLYFYWYRQILGQKVEFLVSFYNNEISEKSEIFDDQFSVERPDGSNFTLKIRSTKLEDSAMYFCASSRTGVIQPQHFGDGTRLSIL.

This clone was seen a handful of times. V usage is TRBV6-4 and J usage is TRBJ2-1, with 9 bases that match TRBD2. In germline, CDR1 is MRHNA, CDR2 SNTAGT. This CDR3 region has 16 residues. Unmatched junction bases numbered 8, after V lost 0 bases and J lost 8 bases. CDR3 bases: TGTGCCAGCAGTGACTCGTGGGTAGCGGGAGTGTATGAGCAGTTCTTC. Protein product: CASSDSWVAGVYEQFF.

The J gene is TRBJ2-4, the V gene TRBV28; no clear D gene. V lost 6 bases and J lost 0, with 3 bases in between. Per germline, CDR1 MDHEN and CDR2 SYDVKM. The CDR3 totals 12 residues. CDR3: CASSRAKNIQYF. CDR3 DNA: TGTGCCAGCAGCCGAGCCAAAAACATTCAGTACTTC.

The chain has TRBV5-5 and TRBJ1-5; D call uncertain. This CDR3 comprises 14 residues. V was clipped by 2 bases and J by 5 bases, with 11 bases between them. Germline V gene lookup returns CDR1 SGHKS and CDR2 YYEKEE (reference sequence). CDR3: CASSFGSEDQPQHF. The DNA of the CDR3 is TGTGCCAGCAGCTTTGGCAGTGAGGATCAGCCCCAGCATTTT.

The DNA of the CDR3 is TGTGCCAGCAGCTTGGCCGGTACAGGGTATCAGCCCCAGCATTTT. The encoded protein is CASSLAGTGYQPQHF. The rearrangement links TRBV5-6 to TRBJ1-5; TRBD1 is a possible D gene (6 bases). Trimming took 0 bases from V and 5 from J, leaving 12 bases between them. This CDR3 comprises 15 residues. Germline V lookup: CDR1 SGHDT, CDR2 YYEEEE.

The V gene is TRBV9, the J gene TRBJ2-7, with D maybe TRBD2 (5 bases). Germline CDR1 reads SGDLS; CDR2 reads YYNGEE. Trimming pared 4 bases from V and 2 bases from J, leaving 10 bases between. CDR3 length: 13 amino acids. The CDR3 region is CASSPGVTYEQYF. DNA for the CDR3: TGTGCCAGCAGCCCCGGGGTAACCTACGAGCAGTACTTC.

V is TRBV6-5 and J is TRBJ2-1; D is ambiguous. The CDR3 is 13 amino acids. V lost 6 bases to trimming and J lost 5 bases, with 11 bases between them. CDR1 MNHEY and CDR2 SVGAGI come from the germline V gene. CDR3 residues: CASSQDWDNEQFF. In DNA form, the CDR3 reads TGTGCCAGCAGCCAAGACTGGGACAATGAGCAGTTCTTC.

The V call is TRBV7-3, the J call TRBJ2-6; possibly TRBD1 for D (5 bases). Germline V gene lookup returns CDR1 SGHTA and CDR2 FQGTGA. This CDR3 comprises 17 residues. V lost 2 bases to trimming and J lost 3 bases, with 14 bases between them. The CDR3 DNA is TGTGCCAGCAGCTTACGTCCAGGGCCGGGTGGGGCCAACGTCCTGACTTTC. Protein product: CASSLRPGPGGANVLTF.

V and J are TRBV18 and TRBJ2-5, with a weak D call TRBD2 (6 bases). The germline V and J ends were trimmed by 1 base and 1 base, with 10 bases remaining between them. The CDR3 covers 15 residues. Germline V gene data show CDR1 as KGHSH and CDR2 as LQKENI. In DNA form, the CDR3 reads TGTGCCAGCTCACCACGGGGGGACCCCCAAGAGACCCAGTACTTC. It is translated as CASSPRGDPQETQYF.

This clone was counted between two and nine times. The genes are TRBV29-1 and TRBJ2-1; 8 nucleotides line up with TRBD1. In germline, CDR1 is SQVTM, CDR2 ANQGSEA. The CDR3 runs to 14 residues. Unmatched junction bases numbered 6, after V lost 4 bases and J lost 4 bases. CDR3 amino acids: CSVGQGPLYNEQFF. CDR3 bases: TGCAGCGTTGGACAGGGGCCACTATACAATGAGCAGTTCTTC.

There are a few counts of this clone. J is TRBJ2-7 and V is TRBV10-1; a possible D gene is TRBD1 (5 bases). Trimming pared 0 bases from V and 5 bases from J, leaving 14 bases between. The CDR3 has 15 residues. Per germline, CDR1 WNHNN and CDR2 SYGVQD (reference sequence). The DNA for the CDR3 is TGCGCCAGCAGTGAGTCAAAGGGGAAGCGAAACGAGCAGTACTTC. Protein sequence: CASSESKGKRNEQYF.

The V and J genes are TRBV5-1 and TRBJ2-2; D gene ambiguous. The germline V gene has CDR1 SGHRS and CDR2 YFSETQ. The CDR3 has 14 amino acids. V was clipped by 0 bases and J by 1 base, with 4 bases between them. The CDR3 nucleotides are TGCGCCAGCAGCTTGGCCCTGAACACCGGGGAGCTGTTTTTT. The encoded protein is CASSLALNTGELFF.

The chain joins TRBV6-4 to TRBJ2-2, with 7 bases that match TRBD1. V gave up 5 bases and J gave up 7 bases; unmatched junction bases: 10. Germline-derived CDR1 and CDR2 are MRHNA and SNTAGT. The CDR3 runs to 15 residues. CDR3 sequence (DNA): TGTGCCAGCAGTACCGAAGGGACAGTTGGCGGGGAGCTGTTTTTT. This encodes CASSTEGTVGGELFF.

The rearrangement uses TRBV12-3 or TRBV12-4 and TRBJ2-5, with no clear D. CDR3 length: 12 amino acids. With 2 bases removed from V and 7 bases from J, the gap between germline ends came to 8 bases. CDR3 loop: CASSLSERTQYF. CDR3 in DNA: TGTGCCAGCAGTTTATCGGAGCGGACCCAGTACTTC.

CDR3 amino acids: CASSRTGGEDTQYF. CDR3 nucleotides: TGTGCCAGCAGCCGGACAGGGGGCGAAGATACGCAGTATTTT. This sequence joins TRBV11-2 and TRBJ2-3, with TRBD1 matching 11 bases. The V gene end was trimmed by 5 bases and the J gene end by 5 bases; junction bases not matched to a gene: 3. Germline lookup yields CDR1 SGHAT and CDR2 FQNNGV. This CDR3 has 14 residues.

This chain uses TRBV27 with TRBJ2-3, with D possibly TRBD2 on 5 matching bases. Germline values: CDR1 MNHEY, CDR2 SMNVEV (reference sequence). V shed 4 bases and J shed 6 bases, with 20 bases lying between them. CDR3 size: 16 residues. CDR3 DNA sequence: TGTGCCAGCAGTTCCCCTGGAGGCTTAAAAACGGATACGCAGTATTTT. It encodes CASSSPGGLKTDTQYF.

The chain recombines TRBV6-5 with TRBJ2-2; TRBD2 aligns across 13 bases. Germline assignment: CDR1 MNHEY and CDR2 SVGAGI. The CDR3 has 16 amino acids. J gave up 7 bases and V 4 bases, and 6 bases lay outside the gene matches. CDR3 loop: CASSWTSGRMGGELFF. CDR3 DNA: TGTGCCAGCAGTTGGACTAGCGGGAGAATGGGCGGGGAGCTGTTTTTT.

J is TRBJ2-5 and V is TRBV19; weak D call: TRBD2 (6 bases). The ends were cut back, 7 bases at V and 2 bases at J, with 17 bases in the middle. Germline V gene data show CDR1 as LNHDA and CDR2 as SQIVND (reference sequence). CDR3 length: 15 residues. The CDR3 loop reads CASTTGRGYQETQYF. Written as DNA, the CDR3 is TGTGCCAGTACCACCGGCCGGGGGTATCAAGAGACCCAGTACTTC. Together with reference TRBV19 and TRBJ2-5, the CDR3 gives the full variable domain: DGGITQSPKYLFRKEGQNVTLSCEQNLNHDAMYWYRQDPGQGLRLIYYSQIVNDFQKGDIAEGYSVSREKKESFPLTVTSAQKNPTAFYLCASTTGRGYQETQYFGPGTRLLVL.